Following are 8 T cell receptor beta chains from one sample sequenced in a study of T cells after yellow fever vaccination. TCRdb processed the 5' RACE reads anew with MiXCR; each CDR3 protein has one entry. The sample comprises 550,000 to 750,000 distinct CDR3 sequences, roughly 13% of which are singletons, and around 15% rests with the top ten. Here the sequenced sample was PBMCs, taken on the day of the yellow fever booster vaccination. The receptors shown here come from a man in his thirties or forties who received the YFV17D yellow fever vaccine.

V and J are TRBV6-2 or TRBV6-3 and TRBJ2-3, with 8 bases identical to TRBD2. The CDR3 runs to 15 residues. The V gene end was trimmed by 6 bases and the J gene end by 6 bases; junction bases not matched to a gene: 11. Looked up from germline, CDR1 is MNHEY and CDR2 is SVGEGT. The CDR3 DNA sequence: TGTGCCAGCAGCCTCATGGGGAGCGGGAGCGATACGCAGTATTTT. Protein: CASSLMGSGSDTQYF.

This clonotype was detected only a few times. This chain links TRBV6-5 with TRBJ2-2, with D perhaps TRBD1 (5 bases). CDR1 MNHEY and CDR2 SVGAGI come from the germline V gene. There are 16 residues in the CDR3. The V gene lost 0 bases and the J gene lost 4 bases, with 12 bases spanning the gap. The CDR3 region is CASSYSGYQGTGELFF. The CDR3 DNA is TGTGCCAGCAGTTACTCTGGGTATCAGGGCACCGGGGAGCTGTTTTTT.

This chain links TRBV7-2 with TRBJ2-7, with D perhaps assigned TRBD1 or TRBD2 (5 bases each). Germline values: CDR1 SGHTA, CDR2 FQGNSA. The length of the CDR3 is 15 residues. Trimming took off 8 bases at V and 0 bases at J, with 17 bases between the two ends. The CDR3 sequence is CASGTTNIGSYEQYF. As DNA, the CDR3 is TGTGCCAGCGGGACCACAAATATAGGCTCCTACGAGCAGTACTTC.

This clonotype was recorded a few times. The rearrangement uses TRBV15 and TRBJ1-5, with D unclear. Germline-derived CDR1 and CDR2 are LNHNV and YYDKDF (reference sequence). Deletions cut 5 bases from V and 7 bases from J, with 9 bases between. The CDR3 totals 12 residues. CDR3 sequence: CATSPTGQPQHF. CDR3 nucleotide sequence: TGTGCCACCAGCCCGACCGGGCAGCCCCAGCATTTT.

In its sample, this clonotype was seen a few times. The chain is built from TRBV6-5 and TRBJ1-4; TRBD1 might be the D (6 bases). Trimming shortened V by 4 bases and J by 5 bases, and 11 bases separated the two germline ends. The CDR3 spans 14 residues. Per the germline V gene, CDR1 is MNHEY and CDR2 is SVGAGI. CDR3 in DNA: TGTGCCAGCAGTTCAGGACAGCGGAATGAAAAACTGTTTTTT. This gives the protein CASSSGQRNEKLFF.

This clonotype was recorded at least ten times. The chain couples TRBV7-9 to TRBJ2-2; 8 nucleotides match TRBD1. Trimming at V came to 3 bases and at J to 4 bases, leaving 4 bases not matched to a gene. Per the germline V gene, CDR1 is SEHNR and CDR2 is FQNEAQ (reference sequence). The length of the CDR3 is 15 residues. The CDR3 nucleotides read TGTGCCAGCAGCTTCGGACAGGGTAGCACCGGGGAGCTGTTTTTT. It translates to CASSFGQGSTGELFF. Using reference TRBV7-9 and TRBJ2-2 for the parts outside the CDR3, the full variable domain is DTGVSQNPRHKITKRGQNVTFRCDPISEHNRLYWYRQTLGQGPEFLTYFQNEAQLEKSRLLSDRFSAERPKGSFSTLEIQRTEQGDSAMYLCASSFGQGSTGELFFGEGSRLTVL.

The CDR3: CASRGALAGVEQYF. The CDR3 nucleotides are TGTGCCAGCAGAGGCGCCCTAGCGGGAGTCGAGCAGTACTTC. The rearrangement links TRBV6-2 or TRBV6-3 to TRBJ2-7; TRBD2 matches at 10 bases. Germline CDR1 and CDR2: MNHEY and SVGEGT. V shed 6 bases, J shed 6 bases, and the junction held 8 bases outside the gene matches. The CDR3 totals 14 residues.

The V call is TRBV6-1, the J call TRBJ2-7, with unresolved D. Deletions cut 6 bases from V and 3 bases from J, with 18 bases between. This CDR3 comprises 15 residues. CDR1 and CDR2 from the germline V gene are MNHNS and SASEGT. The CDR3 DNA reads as TGTGCCAGCAGCCAACGGATGAGAGGCTACTACGAGCAGTACTTC. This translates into CASSQRMRGYYEQYF.